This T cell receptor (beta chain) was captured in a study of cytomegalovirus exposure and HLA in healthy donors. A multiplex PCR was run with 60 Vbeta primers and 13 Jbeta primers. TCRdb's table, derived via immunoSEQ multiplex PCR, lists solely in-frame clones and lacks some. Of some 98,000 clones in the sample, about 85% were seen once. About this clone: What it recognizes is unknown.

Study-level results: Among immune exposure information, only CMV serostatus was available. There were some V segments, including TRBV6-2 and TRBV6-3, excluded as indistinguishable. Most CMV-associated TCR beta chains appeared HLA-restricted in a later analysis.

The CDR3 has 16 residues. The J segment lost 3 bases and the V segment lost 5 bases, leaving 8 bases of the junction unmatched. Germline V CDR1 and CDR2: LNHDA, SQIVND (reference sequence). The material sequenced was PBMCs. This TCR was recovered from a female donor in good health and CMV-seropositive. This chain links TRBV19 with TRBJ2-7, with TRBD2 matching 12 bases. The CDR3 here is CASSSRLAGVVYEQYF. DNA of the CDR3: TGTGCCAGTAGTTCCCGACTAGCGGGGGTGGTCTACGAGCAGTACTTC.